The 14 T cell receptor beta chains below were found in one sample sequenced in a study of blood T cells in healthy people across ages. Through a sample-barcoded 5' primer and a J-beta primer mix, a second PCR was run for roughly 7 to 12 cycles. MiXCR, run by TCRdb on the 5' RACE reads, gives a single entry per CDR3 protein. Here the sample spans about 680,000 distinct CDR3 sequences, approximately 49% being singletons. Input material: blood. Receptors were obtained from a woman aged 55-70 years in good health.

The V call is TRBV6-6, the J call TRBJ2-7, with 7 bases fitting TRBD2. Unmatched junction bases numbered 14, after V lost 9 bases and J lost 3 bases. The germline gives CDR1 MNHNY, CDR2 SVGAGI (reference sequence). The CDR3 is 15 residues long. The CDR3 DNA follows: TGTGCCAGTAACGGGGAGGGGACCATTAGCTACGAGCAGTACTTC. Translation: CASNGEGTISYEQYF.

Comments on this clonotype: A much bigger clone sits one base away, suggesting this may be a read error. The V and J genes are TRBV29-1 and TRBJ1-2; TRBD1 agrees at 7 bases. CDR3 length equals 13 residues. Germline-derived CDR1 and CDR2 are SQVTM and ANQGSEA. The CDR3 loop is CSVGSDRTYDYTF. CDR3 bases: TGCAGCGTCGGATCGGACAGGACCTATGACTACACCTTC.

The rearrangement uses TRBV28 and TRBJ2-1, with 8 bases matching TRBD2. Trimming took 7 bases from V and 0 from J; bases not matched to a gene: 11. Germline loops: CDR1 MDHEN, CDR2 SYDVKM. The CDR3 is 17 residues long. CDR3 loop: CASTLGGSGSSYNEQFF. CDR3 nucleotides: TGTGCCAGCACCCTCGGGGGGAGCGGGAGCTCCTACAATGAGCAGTTCTTC.

This clonotype was detected only once. The chain has TRBV20-1 and TRBJ2-3; D is ambiguous. Germline-derived CDR1 and CDR2 are DFQATT and SNEGSKA (reference sequence). CDR3 length equals 14 residues. Trimming took 7 bases from V and 11 from J, leaving 25 bases between them. CDR3 sequence: CSGRTWPSYNEQYF. CDR3 sequence (DNA): TGCAGTGGCCGGACGTGGCCCTCCTACAATGAGCAGTATTTT.

This clonotype showed up just a few times. CDR3 region: CASSDIPQGDTQYF. CDR3 nucleotides: TGTGCCAGCAGTGACATCCCCCAGGGAGATACGCAGTATTTT. The chain links TRBV25-1 to TRBJ2-3; weak D call: TRBD1 (5 bases). The CDR3 runs to 14 residues. Germline V CDR1 and CDR2: MGHDK, SYGVNS. Trimming shortened V by 3 bases and J by 5 bases, and 12 bases separated the two germline ends.

The V gene is TRBV7-2, the J gene TRBJ2-5; D may be TRBD2 (6 bases). The CDR3 is 14 amino acids. Trimming removed 1 base from V and 2 bases from J, with 8 bases in between. CDR1 SGHTA and CDR2 FQGNSA come from the germline V gene. This chain's CDR3 is CASSLEGLQETQYF. The CDR3 DNA reads TGTGCCAGCAGCTTAGAGGGACTGCAAGAGACCCAGTACTTC.

V and J are TRBV7-2 and TRBJ2-1, with D perhaps TRBD2 (6 bases). Germline assignment: CDR1 SGHTA and CDR2 FQGNSA. Trimming pared 3 bases from V and 5 bases from J, leaving 11 bases between. The CDR3 spans 14 residues. The CDR3 bases are TGTGCCAGCAGCTTCCTTGGCGGGGACAATGAGCAGTTCTTC. This encodes CASSFLGGDNEQFF. The full variable domain, its missing parts supplied by reference TRBV7-2 and TRBJ2-1, is GAGVSQSPSNKVTEKGKDVELRCDPISGHTALYWYRQSLGQGLEFLIYFQGNSAPDKSGLPSDRFSAERTGGSVSTLTIQRTQQEDSAVYLCASSFLGGDNEQFFGPGTRLTVL.

The CDR3 DNA is TGTGCCAGCAGTACCGGGACAGGGAGCTACACCTTC. Translating it yields CASSTGTGSYTF. This sequence joins TRBV6-4 and TRBJ1-2, with TRBD1 matching 9 bases. Trimming took 5 bases from V and 9 from J; bases not matched to a gene: 4. CDR3 length equals 12 residues. CDR1 and CDR2 from the germline V gene are MRHNA and SNTAGT.

DNA of the CDR3: TGTGCCAGCAGTGACACCAGGCGCCGAGCTGAAGCTTTCTTT. Protein sequence: CASSDTRRRAEAFF. The gene calls are TRBV2 and TRBJ1-1; D gene unclear. CDR3 length: 14 amino acids. Trimming took off 3 bases at V and 6 bases at J, with 14 bases between the two ends. Germline loops: CDR1 SNHLY, CDR2 FYNNEI. The full variable domain, completed using reference TRBV2 and TRBJ1-1, is EPEVTQTPSHQVTQMGQEVILRCVPISNHLYFYWYRQILGQKVEFLVSFYNNEISEKSEIFDDQFSVERPDGSNFTLKIRSTKLEDSAMYFCASSDTRRRAEAFFGQGTRLTVV.

This clonotype was seen repeatedly, ten times or more. This sequence joins TRBV9 and TRBJ1-5; weak D call: TRBD1 (6 bases). Trimming left V 3 bases short and J 5 bases short, with 15 bases between. Germline CDR1 is SGDLS and CDR2 is YYNGEE. CDR3 length equals 15 residues. CDR3 region: CASSEGGDSDQPQHF. In DNA form, the CDR3 reads TGTGCCAGCAGCGAGGGGGGTGACTCCGATCAGCCCCAGCATTTT. The variable domain in full, with the rest retrieved from reference TRBV9 and TRBJ1-5, is DSGVTQTPKHLITATGQRVTLRCSPRSGDLSVYWYQQSLDQGLQFLIQYYNGEERAKGNILERFSAQQFPDLHSELNLSSLELGDSALYFCASSEGGDSDQPQHFGDGTRLSIL.

The V and J genes are TRBV18 and TRBJ2-5; possible D gene TRBD1, 6 bases. Matching the DNA end better, TRBJ2-7 makes the J call doubtful. CDR1 is KGHSH, CDR2 LQKENI, per germline. This CDR3 spans 15 amino acids. Here the CDR3 reads CASSPATGLPFEQYF. CDR3 bases: TGTGCCAGCTCACCGGCGACAGGCCTGCCCTTCGAGCAGTACTTC.

The chain carries TRBV7-2 and TRBJ2-1, with a possible D match to TRBD2 (5 bases). Germline V gives CDR1 SGHTA, CDR2 FQGNSA. The CDR3 spans 16 residues. The V gene lost 5 bases and the J gene lost 0 bases, with 14 bases spanning the gap. CDR3 in amino acids: CASSPRGSPSYNEQFF. CDR3 nucleotide sequence: TGTGCCAGCAGCCCCCGGGGTTCGCCCTCCTACAATGAGCAGTTCTTC. The entire variable domain, with the rest obtained from reference TRBV7-2 and TRBJ2-1, is as follows: GAGVSQSPSNKVTEKGKDVELRCDPISGHTALYWYRQSLGQGLEFLIYFQGNSAPDKSGLPSDRFSAERTGGSVSTLTIQRTQQEDSAVYLCASSPRGSPSYNEQFFGPGTRLTVL.

There are a few counts of this clonotype. The gene calls are TRBV5-1 and TRBJ2-1; 10 bases match TRBD2. With V trimmed by 6 bases and J by 6 bases, 6 bases remained unmatched. The CDR3 consists of 14 residues. Looked up from germline, CDR1 is SGHRS and CDR2 is YFSETQ. The CDR3 sequence: CASNLAGDRNEQFF. CDR3 bases: TGCGCCAGCAATCTAGCGGGAGATCGCAATGAGCAGTTCTTC.

The V call is TRBV5-1, the J call TRBJ1-3; 10 bases are a match to TRBD1. The germline V gene has CDR1 SGHRS and CDR2 YFSETQ. V lost 1 base to trimming and J lost 4 bases; unmatched junction nucleotides: 5. CDR3 size: 16 residues. The CDR3 is CASSLYGTGAGNTIYF. The CDR3, as DNA: TGCGCCAGCAGCTTGTACGGGACAGGGGCCGGAAACACCATATATTTT. Full variable domain (rest looked up from reference TRBV5-1 and TRBJ1-3): KAGVTQTPRYLIKTRGQQVTLSCSPISGHRSVSWYQQTPGQGLQFLFEYFSETQRNKGNFPGRFSGRQFSNSRSEMNVSTLELGDSALYLCASSLYGTGAGNTIYFGEGSWLTVV.